This T cell receptor (beta chain) is from a study of beta chain features in type 1 diabetes (dated by TCRdb to between 2018 and 2020). For context, the study as a whole: No differences in mean age, gender distribution, total cell number or subset yield were found between patients and healthy donors. A total of some 100,000,000 sorted cells were examined across all samples, and a strong correlation was observed between cell number per subset and RNA yield. The study compared the TCRB repertoires of sorted circulating CD4+ T cell subsets in recently diagnosed type 1 diabetes patients with those in matched healthy donors. Regulatory and stem cell-like memory subsets were obtained from only 8 patients and roughly eight healthy donors, while naive and central memory subsets were obtained from all 30 or so donors. Overall study results and their limits: HLA sub-analyses involved small numbers of individuals, so any influence of HLA type on TCRB rearrangement remained unresolved. At VDJ recombination sites, type 1 diabetes patients had fewer insertions and more deleted nucleotides, which implies abnormalities in thymic rearrangement. In all four CD4+ subsets, TCRB CDR3 length was moderately but significantly shorter in type 1 diabetes patients. Because cDNA rather than genomic DNA was sequenced, highly expressing activated cells could have been over-represented, although no difference in activation and CD3 levels was found between groups. Naive, central memory and regulatory TCRB repertoires appeared more similar among patients than among healthy donors. PCR may preferentially amplify shorter templates, but because patient and control samples were amplified and corrected together, any resulting skew would affect both groups equally.

As concerns this clone: This receptor's antigen is unknown. Base qualities are not at hand, and no much larger clone is one base apart.

The CDR3 numbers 13 residues from cysteine through phenylalanine. Only CDR3 DNA remains: 39 bases, in frame from the first base. From each donor, a single peripheral blood sample of 100 to 150 mL on average was drawn into heparinised tubes. A BD FACSAria II was used to sort naive, central memory, regulatory and stem cell-like memory CD4+ T cells with a panel that included CD45RO, CCR7, CD25, CD127, CD95 and CD27. All sorted populations exceeded 95% purity. Right away, PBMCs were isolated by Lymphoprep density gradient centrifugation and were stained directly, with no culture step. Samples were stained and sorted in pairs, with one healthy donor and one patient per experiment, so that batch effects were minimized. The High Capacity cDNA Reverse Transcription Kit was used to reverse transcribe all of the isolated RNA, meaning that expressed TCRB transcripts were what got sequenced. Deep immunoSEQ sequencing was applied to naive, central memory and regulatory T cell samples, giving an average of about 3.4 million total reads per sample. After sorted cells were lysed in RLT buffer, RNA was extracted with DNase-treated RNeasy Micro or Mini kits, with the choice depending on cell number. Each cell subset was processed separately to prevent cross-contamination, with patient and healthy donor samples processed together. Using the immunoSEQ multiplex PCR, TCRB sequences were amplified from cDNA into 87-bp fragments spanning the CDR3 region. The amplicons were sequenced using the Illumina HiSeq platform. The original pipeline was this. Synthetic template baselines were used to correct PCR bias computationally, reads within Hamming distance 2 were collapsed, and singletons that could not be merged were discarded. Reads were aligned to IMGT to assign V, D and J genes, CDR3 length, and insertions or deletions at six rearrangement sites. Within each subset, clonotype counts were normalized to sorted cell number, and only after that were true diversity and Gini coefficients computed with the tcR R package. Repertoire sharing was quantified using the overlap coefficient calculated on TCRB nucleotide sequences. TCRdb carries this immuneACCESS record with in-frame sequences only. Its versions omit some clonotypes, under half of them owing to an unresolved V gene in the studies checked, with the rest unexplained. That table supplies the V and J calls and clone size; D and trimming were determined from the DNA. Present in this sample are 120,000 or so clones, around 16% of which were seen just once. The top ten clones comprise 2.6% of the sample.

The source is a man aged 18 to 30 with type 1 diabetes. The chain joins TRBV21-1 to TRBJ2-3. TRBV21-1 is termed a pseudogene. Sequenced sample: central memory CD4+ T cells from blood. CDR3 reads: CASSKVPGATQYF. The DNA is TGTGCCAGCAGCAAAGTCCCGGGGGCTACGCAGTATTTT.